The 18 T cell receptor beta chains reported below all come from one sample, sequenced in a study of blood T cell repertoires in COVID-19. TCRdb's copy holds only in-frame clones and misses some; the assay was immunoSEQ multiplex PCR. The sample yields hundreds of thousands of clones, 85% seen once. Sample: peripheral blood. The receptors originated from a middle-aged man with acute or convalescent COVID-19.

CDR3 sequence reads: CASSQRLGSSYEQYF. For the CDR3, the DNA is TGTGCCAGCAGCCAGAGACTCGGGAGCTCCTACGAGCAGTACTTC. The rearrangement links TRBV13 to TRBJ2-7; weak D call: TRBD2 (6 bases). The CDR3 runs 15 residues. Trimming left V 5 bases short and J 0 bases short, with 14 bases between. CDR1 and CDR2 (germline): PRHDT, FYEKMQ (reference sequence).

The V call is TRBV5-8, the J call TRBJ1-3, with 8 bases aligning to TRBD1. The CDR3 has 18 amino acids. Germline loops: CDR1 SGHTS, CDR2 YDEGEE. V lost 4 bases to trimming and J lost 0 bases; unmatched junction nucleotides: 12. The CDR3 sequence: CASSADWTGLSSGNTIYF. The CDR3 nucleotides are TGTGCCAGCAGCGCGGATTGGACAGGGCTTTCCTCTGGAAACACCATATATTTT.

The V call is TRBV28, the J call TRBJ1-5; D might be TRBD1 (5 bases). The CDR3 is made up of 15 amino acids. Germline assignment: CDR1 MDHEN and CDR2 SYDVKM. The V end lost 5 bases, the J end lost 2 bases, and 13 bases lay between the germline ends. The CDR3 loop is CASSTGGVRNQPQHF. The DNA for the CDR3 is TGTGCCAGCAGTACTGGGGGGGTTCGCAATCAGCCCCAGCATTTT.

This chain connects TRBV9 to TRBJ2-3; TRBD2 matches 8 bases. Germline trimming cut 0 bases from V and 3 bases from J; bases unmatched to any gene: 3. Germline CDR1 SGDLS, CDR2 YYNGEE. The CDR3 sequence is 15 residues long. Written as DNA, the CDR3 is TGTGCCAGCAGCGTAGGTGCGGGGGGAACAGATACGCAGTATTTT. Amino acids: CASSVGAGGTDTQYF.

This rearrangement joins TRBV27 to TRBJ1-2, with 9 nucleotides matching TRBD1. This CDR3 spans 15 amino acids. Germline values: CDR1 MNHEY, CDR2 SMNVEV (reference sequence). Losses at the gene ends were 3 bases for V and 6 bases for J; bases not matched to a gene: 8. The CDR3 DNA is TGTGCCAGCAGTTTCATTACAGGGGGCGCGGATGGCTACACCTTC. Translated: CASSFITGGADGYTF.

The chain couples TRBV25-1 to TRBJ2-7; 8 nucleotides match TRBD1. Germline V lookup: CDR1 MGHDK, CDR2 SYGVNS. The length of the CDR3 is 16 residues. V gave up 3 bases and J gave up 5 bases; unmatched junction bases: 12. This CDR3 reads CASSDLSQGQVHEQYF. DNA for the CDR3: TGTGCCAGCAGTGATCTTTCCCAGGGACAGGTCCACGAGCAGTACTTC.

The chain joins TRBV4-2 to TRBJ2-7, with TRBD2 identical over 10 bases. Germline trimming cut 1 base from V and 3 bases from J; bases unmatched to any gene: 3. This CDR3 spans 15 amino acids. The germline CDR1 and CDR2 sequences are LGHNA and YNFKEQ. CDR3 sequence (DNA): TGTGCCAGCAGCCAAGGGATAGCGGGGGGCTACGAGCAGTACTTC. Its translation is CASSQGIAGGYEQYF.

There are a few counts of this clone. The gene calls are TRBV2 and TRBJ2-2; D may be TRBD1 (6 bases). V was cut by 2 bases and J by 3 bases, with 10 bases left in between. This CDR3 contains 15 residues. Germline loops: CDR1 SNHLY, CDR2 FYNNEI. The CDR3 reads CASSETGMYTGELFF. The DNA of the CDR3 is TGTGCCAGCAGTGAAACAGGGATGTACACCGGGGAGCTGTTTTTT.

V and J are TRBV28 and TRBJ1-5; no firm D call. CDR1 is MDHEN, CDR2 SYDVKM, per germline. There are 12 residues in the CDR3. V shed 3 bases and J shed 6 bases, with 6 bases lying between them. CDR3 sequence reads: CASSFRSQPQHF. The CDR3 coding sequence is TGTGCCAGCAGTTTCAGGTCTCAGCCCCAGCATTTT.

This clone was seen more than once but under ten times. The chain links TRBV18 to TRBJ1-2, with D possibly being TRBD1 (5 bases). Germline CDR1 KGHSH, CDR2 LQKENI. V was shortened by 3 bases and J by 0 bases, with 17 bases between the two germline ends. The CDR3 runs 17 residues. The CDR3 coding sequence is TGTGCCAGCTCACCGGGACTCATCGGACCGTCTAACTATGGCTACACCTTC. It codes for CASSPGLIGPSNYGYTF.

The gene calls are TRBV4-2 and TRBJ2-3; 14 positions agree with TRBD2. The CDR3 loop spans 17 amino acids. V gave up 1 base and J gave up 4 bases; unmatched junction bases: 4. Germline V lookup: CDR1 LGHNA, CDR2 YNFKEQ. The CDR3 bases are TGTGCCAGCAGCCAAGGGGGACTAGCGGGGGTCCCAGATACGCAGTATTTT. Translated: CASSQGGLAGVPDTQYF.

Regarding this clone: At one of its ends the junction is not consistent with the germline gene, which may arise from a read error. The rearrangement uses TRBV2 and TRBJ2-7; TRBD1 matches at 10 bases. The germline V gene encodes CDR1 SNHLY and CDR2 FYNNEI. The CDR3 is made up of 14 amino acids. CDR3 nucleotide sequence: TGTACCAGCAGTGAAGACAGGGGGCTGAGGGAGCAGTACTTC. The encoded protein is CTSSEDRGLREQYF.

The chain employs TRBV11-1 and TRBJ2-3; 10 nucleotides align to TRBD2. This CDR3 is 15 amino acids long. V trimming: 5 bases; J trimming: 3 bases; junction bases outside the gene matches: 5. The V gene's germline CDR1 is SGHAT and CDR2 FQDESV (reference sequence). CDR3 sequence reads: CASSQRGGTTDTQYF. The CDR3 nucleotides read TGTGCCAGCAGCCAGCGGGGGGGCACGACAGATACGCAGTATTTT.

Here the CDR3 reads CASSLALGQGPQYF. Written as DNA, the CDR3 is TGTGCCAGCAGCTTAGCGTTGGGACAGGGCCCGCAGTATTTT. V usage is TRBV7-2 and J usage is TRBJ2-3; TRBD1 matches at 9 bases. The germline V gene encodes CDR1 SGHTA and CDR2 FQGNSA. The CDR3 length is 14 residues. After removal of 0 bases from V and 10 bases from J, the junction contained 5 bases not matched to a gene.

This sequence joins TRBV28 and TRBJ1-5; TRBD1 might be the D (6 bases). CDR3 length equals 13 residues. Looked up from germline, CDR1 is MDHEN and CDR2 is SYDVKM. V was cut by 6 bases and J by 11 bases, with 17 bases left in between. The CDR3 is CASSPGQPGSQHF. CDR3 nucleotides: TGTGCCAGCAGCCCCGGACAGCCAGGGTCCCAGCATTTT.

The V gene is TRBV5-4, the J gene TRBJ2-3; D not resolved. This CDR3 region has 15 residues. Germline lookup yields CDR1 SGHNT and CDR2 YYREEE (reference sequence). V lost 3 bases to trimming and J lost 0 bases, with 11 bases between them. CDR3 amino acids: CASSSTGASTDTQYF. The CDR3 coding sequence is TGTGCCAGCAGCTCTACGGGTGCTAGCACAGATACGCAGTATTTT.

The genes are TRBV19 and TRBJ2-7, with D tentatively TRBD2 (5 bases). CDR3 length: 14 residues. V was trimmed by 4 bases and J by 2 bases, leaving 12 bases between them. CDR1 is LNHDA, CDR2 SQIVND, per germline (reference sequence). The CDR3 DNA sequence: TGTGCCAGTAGTAGCGAGGAGGCCCCCTACGAGCAGTACTTC. Its protein product is CASSSEEAPYEQYF.

This clone was recorded a few times. The V call is TRBV30, the J call TRBJ1-1; the match to TRBD1 covers 10 bases. CDR1 and CDR2 from the germline V gene are GTSNPN and SVGIG (reference sequence). Trimming cost V 1 base and J 10 bases; bases outside gene matches: 3. This CDR3 contains 12 residues. The CDR3 loop is CAWSADRGRAFF. CDR3 DNA: TGTGCCTGGAGTGCCGACAGGGGGCGAGCTTTCTTT.